These 26 T cell receptor beta chains were all obtained from the same sample, sequenced in a study of cytomegalovirus exposure and HLA in healthy donors. Primers: 60 Vbeta forward and 13 Jbeta reverse. Sequencing was performed with immunoSEQ multiplex PCR; in TCRdb, only in-frame clones are kept and a portion is missing. The sample has some 150,000 clones; roughly four fifths are singletons. Source material: PBMCs. These TCRs come from a man aged 35-49 years in good health and CMV-seropositive.

This chain connects TRBV7-9 to TRBJ2-3, with D possibly matching TRBD2 (6 bases). CDR1 is SEHNR and CDR2 is FQNEAQ in the germline V gene (reference sequence). Trimming pared 3 bases from V and 4 bases from J, leaving 11 bases between. The CDR3 sequence is 14 residues long. CDR3 region: CASSLGAGPDTQYF. The CDR3 nucleotides read TGTGCCAGCAGCTTGGGTGCGGGACCAGATACGCAGTATTTT.

V and J are TRBV7-2 and TRBJ1-5; the match to TRBD1 covers 8 bases. V lost 5 bases, J lost 6 bases, and 9 bases stayed unmatched. This CDR3 comprises 15 residues. Germline CDR1 SGHTA, CDR2 FQGNSA. The chain's CDR3 is CASSAQDREGQPQHF. The CDR3 nucleotides read TGTGCCAGCAGCGCTCAGGACAGGGAAGGTCAGCCCCAGCATTTT.

With regard to this clone: At one boundary the junction diverges from the germline segment, which might be a read error. CDR3 sequence reads: CSSKGQYNSPLHF. CDR3 DNA sequence: TGTTCCAGCAAGGGACAGTATAATTCACCCCTCCACTTT. This rearrangement joins TRBV7-9 to TRBJ1-6; 7 bases map to TRBD1. The germline gives CDR1 SEHNR, CDR2 FQNEAQ (reference sequence). There are 13 residues in the CDR3.

The genes are TRBV5-1 and TRBJ1-5; 8 bases match TRBD1. Looked up from germline, CDR1 is SGHRS and CDR2 is YFSETQ. The CDR3 is made up of 15 amino acids. V dropped 4 bases and J dropped 3; count of bases not matched to a gene: 6. CDR3 residues: CASSDGTGPNQPQHF. Written as DNA, the CDR3 is TGCGCCAGCAGCGACGGGACAGGACCCAATCAGCCCCAGCATTTT.

V and J are TRBV10-3 and TRBJ1-1; 7 bases are shared with TRBD1. This CDR3 comprises 12 residues. Looked up from germline, CDR1 is ENHRY and CDR2 is SYGVKD. V was pared by 8 bases and J by 3 bases, with 3 bases of the junction left unmatched. The DNA for the CDR3 is TGTGCCATCCGACAGGGTGACACTGAAGCTTTCTTT. This sequence encodes CAIRQGDTEAFF.

The gene calls are TRBV9 and TRBJ1-3, with unresolved D. The CDR3 is made up of 14 amino acids. The germline V and J ends were trimmed by 0 bases and 4 bases, with 8 bases remaining between them. Germline loops: CDR1 SGDLS, CDR2 YYNGEE. Here the CDR3 DNA reads TGTGCCAGCAGCGTAGGAGGGAACGGAAACACCATATATTTT. Protein product: CASSVGGNGNTIYF.

Here the CDR3 DNA reads TGTGCCAGCTCACCACCGAGCGGGGACAGGGGGCTTACTGAAGCTTTCTTT. This codes for CASSPPSGDRGLTEAFF. V gene TRBV18 combines with J gene TRBJ1-1; 12 bases line up with TRBD1. The CDR3 is 17 amino acids. Germline V gene data show CDR1 as KGHSH and CDR2 as LQKENI. V was pared by 0 bases and J by 5 bases, with 7 bases of the junction left unmatched.

The J gene is TRBJ2-7, the V gene TRBV30, with 9 bases lining up with TRBD1. The CDR3 extends over 14 amino acids. V shed 0 bases and J 9 bases; nucleotides not matched to a gene: 9. Germline V gene sequence: CDR1 GTSNPN, CDR2 SVGIG (reference sequence). CDR3 sequence reads: CAWSVPQGALVQYF. In nucleotides, the CDR3 is TGTGCCTGGAGTGTTCCACAGGGGGCGTTGGTGCAGTACTTC.

The chain employs TRBV6-6 and TRBJ1-5, with D maybe TRBD1 (6 bases). Germline loops: CDR1 MNHNY, CDR2 SVGAGI (reference sequence). There are 14 residues in the CDR3. Trimming took 0 bases from V and 5 from J, leaving 8 bases between them. This CDR3 reads CASSYSRGHQPQHF. The CDR3 nucleotides read TGTGCCAGCAGTTACTCCAGGGGTCATCAGCCCCAGCATTTT.

This chain uses TRBV11-3 with TRBJ2-7; 7 bases line up with TRBD1. Unmatched junction bases numbered 5, after V lost 3 bases and J lost 3 bases. The germline gives CDR1 SGHNT, CDR2 YENEEA. The CDR3 extends over 14 amino acids. The CDR3 sequence: CASSFSQGVYEQYF. DNA of the CDR3: TGTGCCAGCAGCTTTAGTCAGGGGGTCTACGAGCAGTACTTC. Full variable domain (rest looked up from reference TRBV11-3 and TRBJ2-7): EAGVVQSPRYKIIEKKQPVAFWCNPISGHNTLYWYLQNLGQGPELLIRYENEEAVDDSQLPKDRFSAERLKGVDSTLKIQPAELGDSAVYLCASSFSQGVYEQYFGPGTRLTVT.

This chain's CDR3 is CASQTDRGKNGYTF. The CDR3 nucleotides are TGTGCCAGCCAGACGGACAGGGGAAAGAATGGCTACACCTTC. The chain couples TRBV6-5 to TRBJ1-2; TRBD1 aligns across 9 bases. In germline, CDR1 is MNHEY, CDR2 SVGAGI. The trim removed 8 bases at V and 6 bases at J, leaving 10 bases unmatched. The CDR3 spans 14 residues.

V and J are TRBV7-3 and TRBJ2-5; D unclear. Trimming took 3 bases from V and 2 from J, leaving 7 bases between them. CDR3 length equals 13 residues. The germline V gene has CDR1 SGHTA and CDR2 FQGTGA. CDR3 region: CASSLGRQETQYF. CDR3 DNA: TGTGCCAGCAGCTTGGGCCGACAAGAGACCCAGTACTTC.

The CDR3 loop reads CATSAPRQAEQYF. The CDR3 DNA sequence: TGTGCCACCAGCGCCCCCCGGCAGGCCGAGCAGTACTTC. The J gene is TRBJ2-7, the V gene TRBV15, with D unresolved. Germline V gives CDR1 LNHNV, CDR2 YYDKDF (reference sequence). The CDR3 has 13 residues. Trimming pared 5 bases from V and 6 bases from J, leaving 14 bases between.

The chain joins TRBV2 to TRBJ2-3; 9 bases match TRBD1. Germline assignment: CDR1 SNHLY and CDR2 FYNNEI. Trimming at V came to 6 bases and at J to 4 bases, leaving 8 bases not matched to a gene. The CDR3 contains 15 residues. The CDR3: CASSRRDRAADTQYF. CDR3 DNA: TGTGCCAGCAGCCGACGGGACAGGGCCGCAGATACGCAGTATTTT.

J is TRBJ2-7 and V is TRBV5-1, with TRBD1 identical over 7 bases. Trimming cost V 2 bases and J 3 bases; bases outside gene matches: 2. Per the germline V gene, CDR1 is SGHRS and CDR2 is YFSETQ. The length of the CDR3 is 13 residues. The DNA of the CDR3 is TGCGCCAGCAGCTTACAGGGGTTCTACGAGCAGTACTTC. Protein product: CASSLQGFYEQYF.

V is TRBV4-3 and J is TRBJ1-3; 12 bases map to TRBD1. The CDR3 has 18 amino acids. The trim removed 2 bases at V and 3 bases at J, leaving 8 bases unmatched. Germline loops: CDR1 LGHNA, CDR2 YSLEER. This CDR3 is CASSQSPGQGAYGNTIYF. The CDR3 DNA is TGCGCCAGCAGCCAAAGTCCGGGACAGGGGGCTTATGGAAACACCATATATTTT.

With regard to this clone: Other DNA sequences from this sample encode an identical CDR3 as well. The chain recombines TRBV2 with TRBJ2-1; 8 bases agree with TRBD1. This CDR3 has 13 residues. Per germline, CDR1 SNHLY and CDR2 FYNNEI. V was clipped by 7 bases and J by 10 bases; unmatched bases: 9. The chain's CDR3 is CASTRTGQGEQFF. The CDR3 DNA sequence: TGTGCCAGCACCCGGACAGGACAGGGCGAGCAGTTCTTC. Combining the CDR3 with reference TRBV2 and TRBJ2-1 gives the whole variable domain EPEVTQTPSHQVTQMGQEVILRCVPISNHLYFYWYRQILGQKVEFLVSFYNNEISEKSEIFDDQFSVERPDGSNFTLKIRSTKLEDSAMYFCASTRTGQGEQFFGPGTRLTVL.

This chain uses TRBV6-5 with TRBJ1-2, with D possibly matching TRBD1 (5 bases). V dropped 0 bases and J dropped 2 bases, with 13 bases sitting between them. Looked up from germline, CDR1 is MNHEY and CDR2 is SVGAGI. The CDR3 is 16 amino acids. The CDR3 is CASSYSGGVANYGYTF. DNA for the CDR3: TGTGCCAGCAGTTACTCGGGGGGAGTGGCGAACTATGGCTACACCTTC.

The chain combines TRBV5-1 with TRBJ1-2; D is unresolved. CDR3 length: 14 amino acids. CDR1 is SGHRS, CDR2 YFSETQ, per germline. V was clipped by 3 bases and J by 1 base, with 10 bases between them. CDR3 DNA sequence: TGCGCCAGCAGCTCAGGAGGCCTTAACTATGGCTACACCTTC. Protein product: CASSSGGLNYGYTF.

The chain links TRBV2 to TRBJ1-5; D is unresolved. CDR3 size: 16 residues. V was trimmed by 0 bases and J by 2 bases, leaving 11 bases between them. Germline V gene sequence: CDR1 SNHLY, CDR2 FYNNEI. The CDR3: CASSEAIVLGNQPQHF. CDR3 DNA sequence: TGTGCCAGCAGTGAAGCAATCGTTCTCGGCAATCAGCCCCAGCATTTT.

Turning to this clone: The same CDR3 is also encoded by other DNA sequences in this sample. J is TRBJ2-1 and V is TRBV5-1, with TRBD2 identical over 7 bases. The CDR3 covers 15 residues. The junction had 3 bases not matched to a gene; V was cut back by 0 bases and J by 3 bases. CDR1 SGHRS and CDR2 YFSETQ come from the germline V gene. CDR3 amino acids: CASSLASGGYNEQFF. CDR3 bases: TGCGCCAGCAGCTTGGCTAGCGGAGGCTACAATGAGCAGTTCTTC. Variable domain in full (rest from reference TRBV5-1 and TRBJ2-1): KAGVTQTPRYLIKTRGQQVTLSCSPISGHRSVSWYQQTPGQGLQFLFEYFSETQRNKGNFPGRFSGRQFSNSRSEMNVSTLELGDSALYLCASSLASGGYNEQFFGPGTRLTVL.

The chain employs TRBV30 and TRBJ2-7; no definite D call. Trimming pared 0 bases from V and 3 bases from J, leaving 3 bases between. This CDR3 is 11 amino acids long. The germline CDR1 and CDR2 sequences are GTSNPN and SVGIG (reference sequence). The CDR3 sequence is CAWSVSYEQYF. CDR3 nucleotides: TGTGCCTGGAGTGTGAGCTACGAGCAGTACTTC.

The J gene is TRBJ1-1, the V gene TRBV9; D is unclear. This CDR3 has 14 residues. V gave up 0 bases and J gave up 1 base, with 7 bases separating them. Germline values: CDR1 SGDLS, CDR2 YYNGEE. Written as DNA, the CDR3 is TGTGCCAGCAGCGTAGCAGAGCGGAACACTGAAGCTTTCTTT. Residues: CASSVAERNTEAFF.

J is TRBJ2-1 and V is TRBV19; 11 bases are shared with TRBD2. With 4 bases clipped from V and 9 bases from J, the junction kept 8 bases outside the gene matches. This CDR3 has 15 residues. From germline, CDR1 is LNHDA and CDR2 SQIVND (reference sequence). CDR3 sequence: CASSTLAGGLGEQFF. The CDR3 DNA sequence: TGTGCCAGTAGTACCTTAGCGGGAGGGCTTGGTGAGCAGTTCTTC.

This chain uses TRBV5-8 with TRBJ2-1, with a possible D match to TRBD1 (6 bases). The V and J ends lost 3 bases and 3 bases respectively, with 7 bases between them. The CDR3 runs to 13 residues. CDR1 is SGHTS and CDR2 is YDEGEE in the germline V gene. In nucleotides, the CDR3 is TGTGCCAGCAGCTGGACAGTCTACAATGAGCAGTTCTTC. Its protein is CASSWTVYNEQFF.

A few counts support this clone. The rearrangement links TRBV9 to TRBJ2-3; D is unclear. The V gene's germline CDR1 is SGDLS and CDR2 YYNGEE. The CDR3 covers 15 residues. V was trimmed by 4 bases and J by 2 bases, leaving 14 bases between them. CDR3 amino acids: CASSIRQDPTDTQYF. Here the CDR3 DNA reads TGTGCCAGCAGCATCCGACAAGACCCCACAGATACGCAGTATTTT. Together with reference TRBV9 and TRBJ2-3, the CDR3 gives the full variable domain: DSGVTQTPKHLITATGQRVTLRCSPRSGDLSVYWYQQSLDQGLQFLIQYYNGEERAKGNILERFSAQQFPDLHSELNLSSLELGDSALYFCASSIRQDPTDTQYFGPGTRLTVL.